This T cell receptor (beta chain) came from a study of OX40 agonist ivuxolimab in advanced cancers. Generated by immunoSEQ multiplex PCR, the TCRdb table keeps only in-frame clones and is missing some. The table shows some 64,000 clones, with roughly 90% occurring only once. Comment on this clone: Its target is unknown.

General study findings and limits: On average, CD8+ T cells showed a greater number of expanded clones than CD4+.

The sequence came from an adult with an advanced solid tumor such as melanoma, head and neck, liver or kidney cancer. The specimen was CD4+ or CD8+ T cells sorted from blood, collected in a trial of the OX40 agonist ivuxolimab.

This chain's CDR3 is CASSPGQGANEQYF. CDR3 bases: TGTGCCAGCAGTCCGGGACAGGGGGCAAACGAGCAGTACTTC. The chain joins TRBV6-6 to TRBJ2-7; 12 nucleotides line up with TRBD1. The trim removed 5 bases at V and 5 bases at J, leaving 4 bases unmatched. Germline V gene lookup returns CDR1 MNHNY and CDR2 SVGAGI (reference sequence). This CDR3 is built from 14 residues.